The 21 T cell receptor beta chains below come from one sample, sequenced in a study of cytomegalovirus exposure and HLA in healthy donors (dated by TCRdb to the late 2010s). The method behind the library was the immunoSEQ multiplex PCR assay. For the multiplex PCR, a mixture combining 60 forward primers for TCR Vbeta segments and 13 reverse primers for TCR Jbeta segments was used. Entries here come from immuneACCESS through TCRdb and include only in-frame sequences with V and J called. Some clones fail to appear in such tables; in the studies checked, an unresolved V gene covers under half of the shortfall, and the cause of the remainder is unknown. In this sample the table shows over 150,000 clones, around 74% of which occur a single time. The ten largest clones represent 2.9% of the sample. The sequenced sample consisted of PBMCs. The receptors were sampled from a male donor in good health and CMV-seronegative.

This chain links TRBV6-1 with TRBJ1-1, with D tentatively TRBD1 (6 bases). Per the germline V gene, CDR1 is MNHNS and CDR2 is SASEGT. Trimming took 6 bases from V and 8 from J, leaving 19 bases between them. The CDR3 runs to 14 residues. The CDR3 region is CASRPPGASKEAFF. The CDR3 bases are TGTGCCAGCAGACCACCAGGGGCCTCCAAGGAAGCTTTCTTT.

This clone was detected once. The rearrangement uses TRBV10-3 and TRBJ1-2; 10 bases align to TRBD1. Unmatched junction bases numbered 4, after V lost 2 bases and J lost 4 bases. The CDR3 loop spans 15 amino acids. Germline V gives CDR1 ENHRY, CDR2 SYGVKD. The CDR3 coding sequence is TGTGCCATCAGTGAGCCGGGACAGGGGAGCTATGGCTACACCTTC. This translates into CAISEPGQGSYGYTF.

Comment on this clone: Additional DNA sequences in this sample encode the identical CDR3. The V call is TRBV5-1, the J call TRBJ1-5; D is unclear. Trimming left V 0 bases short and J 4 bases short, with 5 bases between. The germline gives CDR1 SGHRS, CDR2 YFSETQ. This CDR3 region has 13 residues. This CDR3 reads CASSLGQNQPQHF. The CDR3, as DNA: TGCGCCAGCAGCTTGGGCCAGAATCAGCCCCAGCATTTT.

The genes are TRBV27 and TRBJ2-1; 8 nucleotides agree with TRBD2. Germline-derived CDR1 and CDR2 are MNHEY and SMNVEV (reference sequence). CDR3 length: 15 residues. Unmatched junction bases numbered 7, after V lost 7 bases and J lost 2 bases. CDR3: CASTVAGGPYNEQFF. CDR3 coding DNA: TGTGCCAGCACGGTGGCGGGAGGACCCTACAATGAGCAGTTCTTC.

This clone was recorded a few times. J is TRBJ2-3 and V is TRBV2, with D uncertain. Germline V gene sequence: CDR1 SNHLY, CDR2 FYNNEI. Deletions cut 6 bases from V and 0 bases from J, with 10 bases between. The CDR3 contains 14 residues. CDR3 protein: CASRPGLSTDTQYF. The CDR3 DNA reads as TGTGCCAGCAGGCCGGGTCTAAGCACAGATACGCAGTATTTT.

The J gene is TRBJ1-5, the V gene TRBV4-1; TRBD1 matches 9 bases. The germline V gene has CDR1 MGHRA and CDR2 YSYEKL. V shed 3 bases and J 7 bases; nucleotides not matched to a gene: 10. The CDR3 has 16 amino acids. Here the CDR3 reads CASSHGTGTGSQPQHF. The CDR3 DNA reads TGCGCCAGCAGCCATGGGACCGGGACAGGGAGCCAGCCCCAGCATTTT.

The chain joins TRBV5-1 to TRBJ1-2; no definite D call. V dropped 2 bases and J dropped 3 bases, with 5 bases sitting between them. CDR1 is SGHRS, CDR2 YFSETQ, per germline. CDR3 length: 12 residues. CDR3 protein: CASSFQDYGYTF. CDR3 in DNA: TGCGCCAGCAGCTTCCAGGACTATGGCTACACCTTC.

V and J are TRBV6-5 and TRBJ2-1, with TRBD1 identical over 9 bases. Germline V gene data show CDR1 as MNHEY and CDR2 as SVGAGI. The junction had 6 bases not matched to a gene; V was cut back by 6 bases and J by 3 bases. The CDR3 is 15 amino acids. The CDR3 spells CASSPRDRVYNEQFF. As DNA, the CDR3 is TGTGCCAGCAGCCCCCGGGACAGGGTCTACAATGAGCAGTTCTTC.

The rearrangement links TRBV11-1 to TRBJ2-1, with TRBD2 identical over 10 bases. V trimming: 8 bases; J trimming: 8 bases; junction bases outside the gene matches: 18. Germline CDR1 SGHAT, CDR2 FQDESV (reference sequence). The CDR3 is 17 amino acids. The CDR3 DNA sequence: TGTGCCAGCCGGCAGGGGAGCGGGAGGGCCTCCATTCATGAGCAGTTCTTC. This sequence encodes CASRQGSGRASIHEQFF.

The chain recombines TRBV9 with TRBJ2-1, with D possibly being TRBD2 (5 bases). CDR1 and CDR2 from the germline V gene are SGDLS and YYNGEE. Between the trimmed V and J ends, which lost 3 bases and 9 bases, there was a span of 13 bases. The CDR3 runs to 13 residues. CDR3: CASSAHGESEQFF. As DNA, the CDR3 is TGTGCCAGCAGCGCCCATGGGGAGAGTGAGCAGTTCTTC.

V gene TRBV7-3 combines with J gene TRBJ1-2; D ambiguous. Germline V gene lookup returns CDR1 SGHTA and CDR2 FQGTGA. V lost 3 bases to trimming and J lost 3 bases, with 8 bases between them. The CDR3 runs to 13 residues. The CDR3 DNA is TGTGCCAGCAGCTTCGGGTCTTACTATGGCTACACCTTC. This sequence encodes CASSFGSYYGYTF.

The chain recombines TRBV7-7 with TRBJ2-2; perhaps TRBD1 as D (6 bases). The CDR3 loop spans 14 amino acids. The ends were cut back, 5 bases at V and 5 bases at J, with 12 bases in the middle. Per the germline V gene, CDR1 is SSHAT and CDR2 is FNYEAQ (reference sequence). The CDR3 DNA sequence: TGTGCCAGCAGCCGCAATACAGGGACCGGGGAGCTGTTTTTT. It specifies CASSRNTGTGELFF.

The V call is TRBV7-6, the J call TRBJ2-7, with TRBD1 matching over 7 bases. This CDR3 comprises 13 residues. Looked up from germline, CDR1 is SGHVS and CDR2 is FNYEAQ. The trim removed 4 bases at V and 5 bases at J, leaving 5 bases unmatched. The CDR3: CASSYRQGDEQYF. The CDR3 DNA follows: TGTGCCAGCAGCTACAGACAGGGCGACGAGCAGTACTTC. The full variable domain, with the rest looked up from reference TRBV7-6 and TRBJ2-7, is GAGVSQSPRYKVTKRGQDVALRCDPISGHVSLYWYRQALGQGPEFLTYFNYEAQQDKSGLPNDRFSAERPEGSISTLTIQRTEQRDSAMYRCASSYRQGDEQYFGPGTRLTVT.

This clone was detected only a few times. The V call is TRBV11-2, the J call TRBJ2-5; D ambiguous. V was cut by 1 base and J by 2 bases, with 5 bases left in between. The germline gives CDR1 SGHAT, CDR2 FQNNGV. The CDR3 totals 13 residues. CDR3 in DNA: TGTGCCAGCAGCTTAGTAACTCAAGAGACCCAGTACTTC. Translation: CASSLVTQETQYF.

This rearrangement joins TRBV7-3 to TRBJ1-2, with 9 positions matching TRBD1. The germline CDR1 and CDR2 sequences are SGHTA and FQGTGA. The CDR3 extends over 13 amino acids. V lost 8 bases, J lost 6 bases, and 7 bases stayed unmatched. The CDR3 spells CASRAGQGDGYTF. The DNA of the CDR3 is TGTGCCAGCCGCGCGGGACAGGGTGATGGCTACACCTTC.

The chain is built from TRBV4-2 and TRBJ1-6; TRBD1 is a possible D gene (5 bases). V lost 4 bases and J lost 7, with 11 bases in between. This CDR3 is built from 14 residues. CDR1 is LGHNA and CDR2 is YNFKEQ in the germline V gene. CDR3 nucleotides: TGTGCCAGCAGCCGGGGGGTTTGGAATTCACCCCTCCACTTT. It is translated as CASSRGVWNSPLHF.

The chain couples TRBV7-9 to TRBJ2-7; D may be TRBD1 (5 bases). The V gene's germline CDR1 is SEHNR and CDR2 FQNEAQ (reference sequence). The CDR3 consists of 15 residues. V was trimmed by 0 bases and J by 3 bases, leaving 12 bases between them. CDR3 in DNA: TGTGCCAGCAGCTTAGCCGCAGACAGCTTCTACGAGCAGTACTTC. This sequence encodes CASSLAADSFYEQYF.

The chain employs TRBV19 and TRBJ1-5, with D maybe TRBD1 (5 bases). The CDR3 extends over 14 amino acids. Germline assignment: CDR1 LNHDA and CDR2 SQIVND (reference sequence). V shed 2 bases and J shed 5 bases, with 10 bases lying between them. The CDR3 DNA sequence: TGTGCCAGTAGTATATGGGGCAGGGATCAGCCCCAGCATTTT. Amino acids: CASSIWGRDQPQHF.

CDR3 sequence: CASITGSGNTIYF. CDR3 in DNA: TGTGCCAGTATCACAGGGTCCGGAAACACCATATATTTT. The chain joins TRBV28 to TRBJ1-3; a weak D match, TRBD1 (6 bases). Trimming left V 9 bases short and J 4 bases short, with 13 bases between. The CDR3 loop spans 13 amino acids. CDR1 and CDR2 from the germline V gene are MDHEN and SYDVKM.

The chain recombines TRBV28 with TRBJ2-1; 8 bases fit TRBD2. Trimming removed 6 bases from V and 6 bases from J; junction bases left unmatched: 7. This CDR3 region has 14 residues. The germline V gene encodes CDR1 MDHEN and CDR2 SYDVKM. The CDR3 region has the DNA TGTGCCAGCAGATCGGGGCTAGCGGGCAATGAGCAGTTCTTC. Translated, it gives CASRSGLAGNEQFF.

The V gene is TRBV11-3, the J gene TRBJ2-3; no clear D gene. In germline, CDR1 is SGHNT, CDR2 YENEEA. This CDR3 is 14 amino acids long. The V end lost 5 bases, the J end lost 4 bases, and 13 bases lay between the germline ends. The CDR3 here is CASSARSSADTQYF. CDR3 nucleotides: TGTGCCAGCAGCGCGCGGTCTTCGGCAGATACGCAGTATTTT.